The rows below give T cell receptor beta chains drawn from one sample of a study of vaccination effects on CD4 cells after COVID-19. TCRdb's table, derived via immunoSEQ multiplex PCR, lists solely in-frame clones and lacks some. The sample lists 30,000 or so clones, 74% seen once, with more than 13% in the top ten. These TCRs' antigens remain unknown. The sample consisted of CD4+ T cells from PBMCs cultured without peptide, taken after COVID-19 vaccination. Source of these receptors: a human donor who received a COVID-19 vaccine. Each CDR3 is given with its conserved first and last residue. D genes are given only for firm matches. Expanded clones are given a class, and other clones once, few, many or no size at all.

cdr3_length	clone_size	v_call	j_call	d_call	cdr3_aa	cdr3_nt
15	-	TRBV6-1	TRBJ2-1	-	CASSEQRTAYNEQFF	TGTGCCAGCAGTGAACAACGGACAGCGTACAATGAGCAGTTCTTC
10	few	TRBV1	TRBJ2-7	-	CTSRGSEQYF	TGCACCAGCCGGGGTAGCGAGCAGTACTTC
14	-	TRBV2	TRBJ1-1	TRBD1	CASSVQGMNTEAFF	TGTGCCAGCAGTGTACAGGGGATGAACACTGAAGCTTTCTTT
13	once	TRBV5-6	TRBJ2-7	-	CASSRGDSYEQYF	TGTGCCAGCAGCAGGGGAGACTCCTACGAGCAGTACTTC
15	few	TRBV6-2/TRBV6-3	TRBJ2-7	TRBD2	CASNPQGLARYEQYF	TGTGCCAGCAACCCCCAGGGACTAGCGCGCTACGAGCAGTACTTC
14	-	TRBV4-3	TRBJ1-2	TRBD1	CASSPSGTAYGYTF	TGCGCCAGCAGCCCCTCCGGGACAGCCTATGGCTACACCTTC
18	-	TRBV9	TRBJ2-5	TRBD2	CASSVGRLAGEFGGTQYF	TGTGCCAGCAGCGTAGGGCGGTTAGCGGGGGAGTTTGGCGGGACCCAGTACTTC
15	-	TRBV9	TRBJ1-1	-	CASSPGGVRDTEAFF	TGTGCCAGCAGCCCGGGTGGTGTAAGGGACACTGAAGCTTTCTTT
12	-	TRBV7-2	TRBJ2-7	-	CASSLGSYEQYF	TGTGCCAGCAGCTTAGGCTCCTACGAGCAGTACTTC
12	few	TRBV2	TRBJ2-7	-	CASRFLQYEQYF	TGTGCCAGCAGATTTCTCCAATACGAGCAGTACTTC
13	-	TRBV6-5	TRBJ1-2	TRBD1	CASRPGQIYGYTF	TGTGCCAGCAGGCCGGGACAGATCTATGGCTACACCTTC
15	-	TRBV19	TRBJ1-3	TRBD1	CASSEGTASGNTIYF	TGTGCCAGTAGCGAAGGGACAGCCTCTGGAAACACCATATATTTT
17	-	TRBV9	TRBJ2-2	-	CASRKGGGPINTGELFF	TGTGCCAGCAGGAAGGGGGGAGGCCCGATCAACACCGGGGAGCTGTTTTTT
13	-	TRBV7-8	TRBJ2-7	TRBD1	CASSTGQIFEQYF	TGTGCCAGCAGCACGGGACAGATTTTCGAGCAGTACTTC
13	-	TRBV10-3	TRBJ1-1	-	CAISVDRDTEAFF	TGTGCCATCAGTGTTGACAGAGACACTGAAGCTTTCTTT
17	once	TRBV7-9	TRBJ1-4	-	CASSFGRPFSTNEKLFF	TGTGCCAGCAGCTTTGGTCGGCCCTTCTCAACTAATGAAAAACTGTTTTTT
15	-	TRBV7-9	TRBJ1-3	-	CASSRRGLSGNTIYF	TGTGCCAGCAGCAGGAGGGGCCTCTCTGGAAACACCATATATTTT
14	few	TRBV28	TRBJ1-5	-	CASRPDGSNQPQHF	TGTGCCAGCAGACCAGACGGGAGCAATCAGCCCCAGCATTTT
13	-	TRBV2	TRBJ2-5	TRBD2	CASSSGTTETQYF	TGTGCCAGCAGTTCCGGGACTACGGAGACCCAGTACTTC
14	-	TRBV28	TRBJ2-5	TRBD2	CASSLRAGEETQYF	TGTGCCAGCAGCCTACGAGCGGGGGAAGAGACCCAGTACTTC
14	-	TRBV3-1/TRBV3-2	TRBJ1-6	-	CASSQIYGDSPLHF	TGTGCCAGCAGCCAAATATACGGGGATTCACCCCTCCACTTT